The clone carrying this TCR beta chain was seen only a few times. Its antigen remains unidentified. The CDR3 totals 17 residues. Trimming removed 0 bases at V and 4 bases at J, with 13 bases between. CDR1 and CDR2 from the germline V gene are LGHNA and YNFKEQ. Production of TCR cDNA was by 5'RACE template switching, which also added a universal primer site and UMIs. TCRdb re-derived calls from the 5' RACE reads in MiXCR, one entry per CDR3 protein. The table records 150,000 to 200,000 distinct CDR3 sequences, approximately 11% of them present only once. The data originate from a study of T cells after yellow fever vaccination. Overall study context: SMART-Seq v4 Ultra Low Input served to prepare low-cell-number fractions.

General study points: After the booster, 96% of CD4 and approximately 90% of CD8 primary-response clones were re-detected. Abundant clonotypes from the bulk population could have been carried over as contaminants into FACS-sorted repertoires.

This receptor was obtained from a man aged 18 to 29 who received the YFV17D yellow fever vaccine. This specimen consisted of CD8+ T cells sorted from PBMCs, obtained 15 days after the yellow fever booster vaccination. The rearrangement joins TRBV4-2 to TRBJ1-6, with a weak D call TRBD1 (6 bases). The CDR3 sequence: CASSQEWTETYNSPLHF. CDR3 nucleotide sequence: TGTGCCAGCAGCCAAGAGTGGACAGAGACATATAATTCACCCCTCCACTTT.